A single sample is the source of the 20 T cell receptor beta chains below, sequenced in a study of T cell responses to AZD1222 COVID-19 vaccine. Some clones are missing from TCRdb's copy, which holds only in-frame ones; the method was immunoSEQ multiplex PCR. This repertoire comprises some 150,000 clones; its ten largest clones make up about 2%. Sequencing used peripheral blood. The receptors derive from an adult in good health.

The chain recombines TRBV7-9 with TRBJ1-4; a possible D gene is TRBD1 (6 bases). Trimming cost V 5 bases and J 9 bases, with 10 bases left between them. Germline V lookup: CDR1 SEHNR, CDR2 FQNEAQ (reference sequence). The CDR3 consists of 12 residues. The CDR3 region is CASSPDSQKLFF. The CDR3 DNA reads TGTGCCAGCAGCCCGGACAGCCAAAAACTGTTTTTT.

The chain has TRBV19 and TRBJ1-5; 7 positions agree with TRBD1. Trimming removed 3 bases from V and 6 bases from J; junction bases left unmatched: 5. This CDR3 contains 14 residues. In germline, CDR1 is LNHDA, CDR2 SQIVND (reference sequence). The CDR3 is CASSIQGDGQPQHF. In DNA, the CDR3 is TGTGCCAGTAGTATCCAGGGGGATGGTCAGCCCCAGCATTTT.

The V call is TRBV5-1, the J call TRBJ2-3; D gene ambiguous. Between the trimmed V and J ends, which lost 2 bases and 0 bases, there was a span of 10 bases. The CDR3 runs 15 residues. From germline, CDR1 is SGHRS and CDR2 YFSETQ. The DNA of the CDR3 is TGCGCCAGCAGCTTTTCAGGCTTAAGCACAGATACGCAGTATTTT. This sequence encodes CASSFSGLSTDTQYF.

The chain employs TRBV12-5 and TRBJ2-5; D is uncertain. Germline assignment: CDR1 LGHNT and CDR2 FRNRAP. CDR3 length: 12 amino acids. Trimming removed 4 bases from V and 4 bases from J, with 7 bases in between. The DNA for the CDR3 is TGTGCTAGTGGTTCCCCGGGAGAGACCCAGTACTTC. Encoded protein: CASGSPGETQYF.

J is TRBJ1-2 and V is TRBV6-5; D not certain. Trimming removed 8 bases at V and 3 bases at J, with 4 bases between. This CDR3 region has 10 residues. Looked up from germline, CDR1 is MNHEY and CDR2 is SVGAGI. CDR3 DNA: TGTGCCAGCTCCTACTATGGCTACACCTTC. It yields the protein CASSYYGYTF.

This CDR3 reads CASSLYRQPQHF. CDR3 nucleotide sequence: TGTGCCAGCAGCCTCTATAGACAGCCCCAGCATTTT. The chain employs TRBV7-2 and TRBJ1-5; D ambiguous. This CDR3 has 12 residues. Trimming shortened V by 5 bases and J by 7 bases, and 9 bases separated the two germline ends. Germline V gene lookup returns CDR1 SGHTA and CDR2 FQGNSA.

The chain recombines TRBV12-2 with TRBJ1-1; the table's D call TRBD1 went unverified against the DNA. TRBV12-2 is a pseudogene locus. The length of the CDR3 is 16 residues. The CDR3 nucleotides are TGTGCAAGTCGCAGCACAGGGATCTACGGGGACACTGAAGCTTTCTTT. Translating gives CASRSTGIYGDTEAFF.

This chain joins TRBV11-3 and TRBJ1-2; no firm D call. V shed 0 bases and J shed 8 bases, with 10 bases lying between them. The CDR3 covers 13 residues. From germline, CDR1 is SGHNT and CDR2 YENEEA. CDR3 DNA: TGTGCCAGCAGCTTAGATCATGGGGTAGGCTACACCTTC. Protein product: CASSLDHGVGYTF.

The J gene is TRBJ1-2, the V gene TRBV6-5; D call uncertain. The V gene's germline CDR1 is MNHEY and CDR2 SVGAGI. The CDR3 has 13 residues. Trimming shortened V by 6 bases and J by 0 bases, and 8 bases separated the two germline ends. CDR3 loop: CASSQKTNYGYTF. CDR3 DNA sequence: TGTGCCAGCAGCCAAAAAACTAACTATGGCTACACCTTC.

The V gene is TRBV10-3, the J gene TRBJ2-7, with a tentative D call TRBD2 (7 bases). V lost 3 bases and J lost 3, with 12 bases in between. The CDR3 covers 14 residues. Germline-derived CDR1 and CDR2 are ENHRY and SYGVKD. Here the CDR3 DNA reads TGTGCCATCAGTGACCGGGGGGCTGACTACGAGCAGTACTTC. This translates into CAISDRGADYEQYF.

The J gene is TRBJ2-1, the V gene TRBV5-4, with TRBD2 identical over 8 bases. This CDR3 is 16 amino acids long. The trim removed 3 bases at V and 6 bases at J, leaving 11 bases unmatched. The germline V gene has CDR1 SGHNT and CDR2 YYREEE (reference sequence). The CDR3 sequence: CASSSRRGASGNEQFF. For the CDR3, the DNA is TGTGCCAGCAGCTCACGGCGGGGGGCGTCCGGCAATGAGCAGTTCTTC. The variable domain in full, completed from reference TRBV5-4 and TRBJ2-1, reads ETGVTQSPTHLIKTRGQQVTLRCSSQSGHNTVSWYQQALGQGPQFIFQYYREEENGRGNFPPRFSGLQFPNYSSELNVNALELDDSALYLCASSSRRGASGNEQFFGPGTRLTVL.

The J gene is TRBJ1-2, the V gene TRBV19; 7 bases map to TRBD1. Germline V CDR1 and CDR2: LNHDA, SQIVND (reference sequence). V was clipped by 5 bases and J by 2 bases; unmatched bases: 8. The CDR3 consists of 15 residues. CDR3 DNA: TGTGCCAGTAGTTCTATACCGGGACAGAACTATGGCTACACCTTC. It specifies CASSSIPGQNYGYTF.

This chain links TRBV28 with TRBJ1-6; 10 bases line up with TRBD1. Germline V CDR1 and CDR2: MDHEN, SYDVKM. V trimming: 5 bases; J trimming: 14 bases; junction bases outside the gene matches: 15. The CDR3 is 16 residues long. The CDR3 DNA sequence: TGTGCCAGCAGTCAAGCCGGGACAGGGGACGAGGTTTCCCTCCACTTT. Protein product: CASSQAGTGDEVSLHF.

The genes are TRBV2 and TRBJ1-1; D is unresolved. CDR1 is SNHLY and CDR2 is FYNNEI in the germline V gene. The V gene lost 6 bases and the J gene lost 7 bases, with 12 bases spanning the gap. The CDR3 contains 12 residues. The CDR3 DNA sequence: TGTGCCAGCAGCGTGACTGGGGTTGAAGCTTTCTTT. Translated: CASSVTGVEAFF. Drawing the rest from reference TRBV2 and TRBJ1-1, the complete variable domain is EPEVTQTPSHQVTQMGQEVILRCVPISNHLYFYWYRQILGQKVEFLVSFYNNEISEKSEIFDDQFSVERPDGSNFTLKIRSTKLEDSAMYFCASSVTGVEAFFGQGTRLTVV.

The chain has TRBV18 and TRBJ1-5; unclear D gene. The CDR3 spans 13 residues. Germline CDR1 and CDR2: KGHSH and LQKENI. Trimming stripped 4 bases from V and 9 bases from J, with 13 bases between. The chain's CDR3 is CASSLGRERPQHF. The CDR3, as DNA: TGTGCCAGCTCACTCGGACGGGAACGGCCCCAGCATTTT.

The chain is built from TRBV11-2 and TRBJ2-3; D is tentatively TRBD1 or TRBD2 (5 bases each). CDR1 is SGHAT and CDR2 is FQNNGV in the germline V gene. V lost 0 bases and J lost 3, with 13 bases in between. The CDR3 covers 16 residues. The CDR3 sequence is CASSLEGVGFTDTQYF. The CDR3 DNA is TGTGCCAGCAGCTTAGAGGGGGTGGGCTTTACAGATACGCAGTATTTT.

V is TRBV28 and J is TRBJ1-4; 9 bases match TRBD1. The CDR3 extends over 14 amino acids. Germline V gene data show CDR1 as MDHEN and CDR2 as SYDVKM. Unmatched junction bases numbered 5, after V lost 6 bases and J lost 6 bases. CDR3 bases: TGTGCCAGCAGCAGGGACAGGGCGGATGAAAAACTGTTTTTT. It encodes CASSRDRADEKLFF.

The chain links TRBV7-2 to TRBJ1-6, with D uncertain. Trimming cost V 5 bases and J 0 bases, with 11 bases left between them. The CDR3 is 16 amino acids. CDR1 and CDR2 (germline): SGHTA, FQGNSA. The CDR3 here is CASSQRLSSYNSPLHF. The CDR3 DNA follows: TGTGCCAGCAGCCAAAGGCTGAGCTCCTATAATTCACCCCTCCACTTT.

The rearrangement uses TRBV19 and TRBJ1-6; D remains unclear. V was pared by 5 bases and J by 5 bases, with 13 bases between. CDR1 is LNHDA, CDR2 SQIVND, per germline (reference sequence). This CDR3 contains 15 residues. The CDR3 here is CASSLGPSDNSPLHF. CDR3 in DNA: TGTGCCAGTAGTCTAGGCCCCTCGGATAATTCACCCCTCCACTTT.

The chain carries TRBV27 and TRBJ2-7; 8 bases map to TRBD1. The CDR3 sequence is 15 residues long. CDR1 is MNHEY and CDR2 is SMNVEV in the germline V gene (reference sequence). The V and J ends lost 5 bases and 2 bases, in that order; junction bases with no gene match: 8. The DNA for the CDR3 is TGTGCCAGCAGTGGTTCCGTGGACAGGGCCTACGAGCAGTACTTC. It translates to CASSGSVDRAYEQYF.